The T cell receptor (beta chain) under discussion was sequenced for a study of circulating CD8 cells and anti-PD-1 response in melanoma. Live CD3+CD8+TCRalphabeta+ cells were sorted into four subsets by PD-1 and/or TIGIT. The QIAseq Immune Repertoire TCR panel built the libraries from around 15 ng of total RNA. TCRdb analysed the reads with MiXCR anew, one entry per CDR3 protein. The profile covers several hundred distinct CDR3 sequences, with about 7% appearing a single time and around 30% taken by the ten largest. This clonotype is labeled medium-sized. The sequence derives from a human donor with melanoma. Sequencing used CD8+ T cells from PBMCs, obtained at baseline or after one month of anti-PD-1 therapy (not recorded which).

CDR3 nucleotide sequence: TGTGCCACCAGTGACCCGGCCGTTCCTGAAGCTTTCTTT. Translating gives CATSDPAVPEAFF. The chain carries TRBV24-1 and TRBJ1-1, with D uncertain. Germline CDR1 is KGHDR and CDR2 is SFDVKD. This CDR3 is built from 13 residues. Between the trimmed V and J ends, which lost 4 bases and 6 bases, there was a span of 11 bases.